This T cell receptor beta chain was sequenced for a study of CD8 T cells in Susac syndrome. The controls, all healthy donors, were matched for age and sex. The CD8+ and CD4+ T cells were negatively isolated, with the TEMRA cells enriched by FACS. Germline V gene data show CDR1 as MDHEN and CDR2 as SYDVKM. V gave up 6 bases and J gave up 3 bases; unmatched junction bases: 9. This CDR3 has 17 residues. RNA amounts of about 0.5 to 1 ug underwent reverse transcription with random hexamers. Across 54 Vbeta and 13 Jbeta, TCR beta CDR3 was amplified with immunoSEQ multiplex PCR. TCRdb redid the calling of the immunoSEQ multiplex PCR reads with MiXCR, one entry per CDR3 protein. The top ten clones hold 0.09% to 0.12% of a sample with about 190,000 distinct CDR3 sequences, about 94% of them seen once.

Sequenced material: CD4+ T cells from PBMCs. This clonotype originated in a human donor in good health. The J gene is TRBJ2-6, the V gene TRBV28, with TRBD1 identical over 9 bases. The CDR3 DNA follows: TGTGCCAGCAGCTCAACCGGGACAGGGAGTGGGGCCAACGTCCTGACTTTC. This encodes CASSSTGTGSGANVLTF.